These 20 T cell receptor beta chains were all obtained from the same sample, sequenced in a study of T cell changes during pregnancy in multiple sclerosis. Sequencing used immunoSEQ multiplex PCR; TCRdb keeps in-frame clones, though not all of them. The sample includes tens of thousands of clones, about 90% of them seen just once. The starting material was CD4+ T cells from peripheral blood mononuclear cells, obtained in the third trimester of pregnancy. Every receptor here comes from a female donor in good health, enrolled as a control in a pregnancy study.

This chain connects TRBV5-4 to TRBJ2-1; 8 nucleotides align to TRBD2. V was clipped by 1 base and J by 6 bases; unmatched bases: 12. CDR1 and CDR2 (germline): SGHNT, YYREEE (reference sequence). The CDR3 consists of 17 residues. The CDR3 DNA follows: TGTGCCAGCAGCTTGACCCCCGGGCGGGGGGCTCTCAATGAGCAGTTCTTC. Translated, it gives CASSLTPGRGALNEQFF.

The gene calls are TRBV28 and TRBJ2-7; possibly TRBD2 for D (6 bases). The length of the CDR3 is 17 residues. With 5 bases removed from V and 2 bases from J, the gap between germline ends came to 22 bases. Germline V gene data show CDR1 as MDHEN and CDR2 as SYDVKM. The CDR3 loop is CASSTYRGIASAYEQYF. The CDR3 region has the DNA TGTGCCAGCAGTACCTATCGGGGGATCGCCAGCGCCTACGAGCAGTACTTC.

This chain links TRBV6-5 with TRBJ2-7; 10 nucleotides match TRBD2. J lost 5 bases, V lost 7 bases, and 8 bases had no gene match. This CDR3 contains 14 residues. Germline CDR1 reads MNHEY; CDR2 reads SVGAGI. The CDR3 nucleotides are TGTGCCAGCAAAGGACTAGCGGAATTTGACGAGCAGTACTTC. This gives the protein CASKGLAEFDEQYF.

V and J are TRBV9 and TRBJ2-3, with 7 bases fitting TRBD2. The CDR3 is made up of 19 amino acids. After removal of 0 bases from V and 0 bases from J, the junction contained 13 bases not matched to a gene. Germline assignment: CDR1 SGDLS and CDR2 YYNGEE. In DNA form, the CDR3 reads TGTGCCAGCAGCGTAGAGATGAGGGGAGGGGAGCCGAGCACAGATACGCAGTATTTT. Translation gives CASSVEMRGGEPSTDTQYF. Looking up the rest from reference TRBV9 and TRBJ2-3 gives the full variable domain: DSGVTQTPKHLITATGQRVTLRCSPRSGDLSVYWYQQSLDQGLQFLIQYYNGEERAKGNILERFSAQQFPDLHSELNLSSLELGDSALYFCASSVEMRGGEPSTDTQYFGPGTRLTVL.

This clone was found once. V and J are TRBV18 and TRBJ2-5; D may be TRBD2 (5 bases). The germline V gene encodes CDR1 KGHSH and CDR2 LQKENI. The CDR3 covers 13 residues. Trimming cost V 6 bases and J 5 bases, with 13 bases left between them. The CDR3 protein is CASSGVNGETQYF. The CDR3 coding sequence is TGTGCCAGCTCGGGAGTCAACGGGGAGACCCAGTACTTC.

The genes are TRBV18 and TRBJ2-2, with D perhaps matching TRBD1 (6 bases). V lost 2 bases and J lost 7, with 14 bases in between. Per germline, CDR1 KGHSH and CDR2 LQKENI. The CDR3 spans 15 residues. CDR3 nucleotides: TGTGCCAGCTCACCAATCCGGACAGTGCACGGGGAGCTGTTTTTT. Its translation is CASSPIRTVHGELFF.

The chain joins TRBV27 to TRBJ1-2; D might be TRBD1 (5 bases). V lost 0 bases and J 4 bases, leaving 12 bases between the germline ends. The CDR3 runs 15 residues. Germline CDR1 and CDR2: MNHEY and SMNVEV (reference sequence). DNA for the CDR3: TGTGCCAGCAGTTTATCGCCCCCAGGGCTCTATGGCTACACCTTC. Protein sequence: CASSLSPPGLYGYTF.

V is TRBV28 and J is TRBJ2-7, with D tentatively TRBD1 (6 bases). Germline loops: CDR1 MDHEN, CDR2 SYDVKM. The V gene lost 2 bases and the J gene lost 4 bases, with 18 bases spanning the gap. The length of the CDR3 is 16 residues. CDR3 nucleotide sequence: TGTGCCAGCAGTTTAGCTTTCGGACAGAGTATTTACGAGCAGTACTTC. Protein sequence: CASSLAFGQSIYEQYF. Filled out from reference TRBV28 and TRBJ2-7, the complete variable domain reads DVKVTQSSRYLVKRTGEKVFLECVQDMDHENMFWYRQDPGLGLRLIYFSYDVKMKEKGDIPEGYSVSREKKERFSLILESASTNQTSMYLCASSLAFGQSIYEQYFGPGTRLTVT.

The J gene is TRBJ2-7, the V gene TRBV11-2; the match to TRBD2 covers 9 bases. From germline, CDR1 is SGHAT and CDR2 FQNNGV. The J segment lost 3 bases and the V segment lost 2 bases, leaving 8 bases of the junction unmatched. This CDR3 region has 16 residues. The CDR3 DNA reads TGTGCCAGCAGCTTATTTCGCGGGAGGGAATACTACGAGCAGTACTTC. Its protein product is CASSLFRGREYYEQYF.

V and J are TRBV29-1 and TRBJ1-5, with D tentatively TRBD1 (5 bases). Germline assignment: CDR1 SQVTM and CDR2 ANQGSEA. V was trimmed by 4 bases and J by 5 bases, leaving 18 bases between them. The CDR3 runs to 15 residues. The CDR3 DNA reads as TGCAGCGTTGCCTTGGGGCAGGGCCGAGATCAGCCCCAGCATTTT. Translation gives CSVALGQGRDQPQHF.

The chain has TRBV7-9 and TRBJ2-1; the match to TRBD2 covers 7 bases. This CDR3 contains 17 residues. CDR1 SEHNR and CDR2 FQNEAQ come from the germline V gene (reference sequence). With 6 bases clipped from V and 5 bases from J, the junction kept 16 bases outside the gene matches. The CDR3 reads CASSSLPQAGTNNEQFF. CDR3 coding DNA: TGTGCCAGCAGTTCCCTACCCCAAGCGGGGACCAACAATGAGCAGTTCTTC.

The genes are TRBV14 and TRBJ2-3; 7 bases line up with TRBD2. The CDR3 has 15 amino acids. V dropped 6 bases and J dropped 0; count of bases not matched to a gene: 6. Germline values: CDR1 SGHDN, CDR2 FVKESK. CDR3 nucleotide sequence: TGTGCCAGCAGGGCCAGGGACTACAGCACAGATACGCAGTATTTT. Translating gives CASRARDYSTDTQYF.

The chain links TRBV6-6 to TRBJ1-1, with D possibly being TRBD1 (6 bases). The V gene's germline CDR1 is MNHNY and CDR2 SVGAGI (reference sequence). The V gene lost 7 bases and the J gene lost 1 base, with 16 bases spanning the gap. The CDR3 is 15 amino acids. CDR3 nucleotide sequence: TGTGCCAGCACCGAGACAGGTTTGAGGAACACTGAAGCTTTCTTT. Protein: CASTETGLRNTEAFF.

The J gene is TRBJ2-7, the V gene TRBV27; TRBD2 agrees at 8 bases. Germline V gives CDR1 MNHEY, CDR2 SMNVEV (reference sequence). V lost 7 bases, J lost 5 bases, and 10 bases stayed unmatched. This CDR3 region has 14 residues. The CDR3 protein is CASITMGLGDEQYF. CDR3 DNA: TGTGCCAGCATCACCATGGGACTAGGAGACGAGCAGTACTTC.

This clone was recorded once. The chain uses TRBV9 and TRBJ1-3; D unclear. This CDR3 contains 14 residues. Trimming shortened V by 0 bases and J by 2 bases, and 6 bases separated the two germline ends. Germline values: CDR1 SGDLS, CDR2 YYNGEE. The CDR3: CASSVAGAGNTIYF. In DNA, the CDR3 is TGTGCCAGCAGCGTAGCAGGCGCTGGAAACACCATATATTTT.

The V and J genes are TRBV18 and TRBJ1-1; D is possibly TRBD1 (5 bases). Germline-derived CDR1 and CDR2 are KGHSH and LQKENI. Trimming pared 3 bases from V and 11 bases from J, leaving 22 bases between. The CDR3 runs 15 residues. Here the CDR3 reads CASSPFQASEEGAFF. The CDR3 nucleotides read TGTGCCAGCTCACCCTTTCAGGCCTCGGAGGAGGGGGCTTTCTTT.

This chain's CDR3 is CASSPMSREKLFF. The CDR3 DNA reads TGCGCCAGCAGCCCGATGAGCCGGGAAAAACTGTTTTTT. The rearrangement uses TRBV4-3 and TRBJ1-4, with unresolved D. This CDR3 region has 13 residues. Trimming stripped 4 bases from V and 8 bases from J, with 11 bases between. CDR1 and CDR2 from the germline V gene are LGHNA and YSLEER.

This chain joins TRBV11-2 and TRBJ2-1; tentative D call: TRBD1 (5 bases). Trimming shortened V by 4 bases and J by 0 bases, and 19 bases separated the two germline ends. The CDR3 extends over 18 amino acids. Germline V gene data show CDR1 as SGHAT and CDR2 as FQNNGV. The CDR3 loop reads CASSSPRVAASSYNEQFF. Here the CDR3 DNA reads TGTGCCAGCAGCTCCCCCAGGGTAGCAGCTAGCTCCTACAATGAGCAGTTCTTC.

This chain links TRBV28 with TRBJ2-5; 9 nucleotides align to TRBD2. Germline V gene lookup returns CDR1 MDHEN and CDR2 SYDVKM. This CDR3 has 15 residues. After removal of 6 bases from V and 4 bases from J, the junction contained 9 bases not matched to a gene. The CDR3 DNA sequence: TGTGCCAGCAGCCCTAGCGGGAAGAGGGCAGAGACCCAGTACTTC. Translated: CASSPSGKRAETQYF.

The rearrangement joins TRBV7-8 to TRBJ1-1; 8 nucleotides align to TRBD1. Germline V gene lookup returns CDR1 SGHVS and CDR2 FQNEAQ. V lost 4 bases and J lost 1; bases outside the gene matches: 5. This CDR3 has 15 amino acids. The CDR3 is CASSYTGGGNTEAFF. The DNA of the CDR3 is TGTGCCAGCAGCTATACAGGGGGAGGGAACACTGAAGCTTTCTTT.